This T cell receptor beta chain was profiled in a study of identical twins. Every donor was a healthy Caucasian. This clonotype was found a few times. What it recognizes is unknown. Through template switching, a universal primer site was introduced, and the cDNA contained unique molecular identifiers. TCRdb reprocessed the 5' RACE reads via MiXCR and lists one record per CDR3 protein. This table holds some 1,600,000 distinct CDR3 sequences, under 35% found once. Trimming cost V 3 bases and J 5 bases, with 5 bases left between them. The CDR3 sequence is 12 residues long. Germline lookup yields CDR1 DFQATT and CDR2 SNEGSKA (reference sequence). Whole-study findings and limits: Conclusions rested on cross-sectional statistics rather than following the same donors. Fewer insertions marked abundant cord blood beta clonotypes; young adult naive trended weakly, memory not at all.

The source material was cord blood. This receptor was identified in a newborn girl in good health. The genes are TRBV20-1 and TRBJ1-6; no reliable D call. The CDR3 is CSASLNNSPLHF. The CDR3 region has the DNA TGCAGTGCTAGTCTCAATAATTCACCCCTCCACTTT.